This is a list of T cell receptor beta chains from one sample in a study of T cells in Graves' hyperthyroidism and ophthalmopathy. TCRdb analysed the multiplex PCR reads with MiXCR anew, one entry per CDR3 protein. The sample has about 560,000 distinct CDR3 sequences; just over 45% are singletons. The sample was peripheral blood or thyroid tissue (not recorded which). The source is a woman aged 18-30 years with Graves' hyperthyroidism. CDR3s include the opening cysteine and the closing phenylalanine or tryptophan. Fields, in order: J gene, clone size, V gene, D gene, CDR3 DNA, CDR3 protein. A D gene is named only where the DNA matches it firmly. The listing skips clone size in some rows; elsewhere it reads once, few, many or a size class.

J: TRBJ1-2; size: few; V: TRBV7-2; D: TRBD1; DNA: TGCGCCAGCAAGGAACAGGGGGCTCAGGGCTACACCTTC; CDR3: CASKEQGAQGYTF
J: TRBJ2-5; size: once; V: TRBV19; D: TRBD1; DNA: TGTGCCAGTGGTTTAGGACAGGACCAAGAGACCCAGTACTTC; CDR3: CASGLGQDQETQYF
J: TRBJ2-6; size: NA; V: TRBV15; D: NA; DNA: TGTGCCACCAGCAGAGACAAGAACTCTGGGGCCAACGTCCTGACTTTC; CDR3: CATSRDKNSGANVLTF
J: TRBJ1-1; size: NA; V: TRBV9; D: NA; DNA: TGTGCCAGCAGTACCGGGAGGGGAGCGAACACTGAAGCTTTCTTT; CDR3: CASSTGRGANTEAFF
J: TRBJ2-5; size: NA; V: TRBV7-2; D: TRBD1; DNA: TGTGCCAGCAGCCCGGGACAGGGGGCAAACCAAGAGACCCAGTACTTC; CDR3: CASSPGQGANQETQYF
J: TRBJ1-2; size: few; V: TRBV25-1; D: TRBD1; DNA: TGTGCCAGCAGCCGTGGGGACAGGGCGCTCCCAGGCTACACCTTC; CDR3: CASSRGDRALPGYTF
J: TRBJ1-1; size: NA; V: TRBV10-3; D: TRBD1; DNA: TGTGCCATCAGTGACCTCAGGGGACAGGGTCACACTGAAGCTTTCTTT; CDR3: CAISDLRGQGHTEAFF
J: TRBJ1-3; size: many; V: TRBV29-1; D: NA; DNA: TGCAGCGTTGGACAAGACTCTGGAAACACCATATATTTT; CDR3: CSVGQDSGNTIYF
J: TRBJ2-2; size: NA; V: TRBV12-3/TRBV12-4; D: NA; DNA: TGTGCCAGCAGTTTTAGTGCGTACACCGGGGAGCTGTTTTTT; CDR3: CASSFSAYTGELFF
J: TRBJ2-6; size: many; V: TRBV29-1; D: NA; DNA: TGCAGCGTTGAAGATCTTGGACACTCTGGGGCCAACGTCCTGACTTTC; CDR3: CSVEDLGHSGANVLTF
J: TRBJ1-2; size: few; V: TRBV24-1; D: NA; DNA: TGTGCCAGCAATCACCCAGATAACGGCCATGGCTACACCTTC; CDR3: CASNHPDNGHGYTF
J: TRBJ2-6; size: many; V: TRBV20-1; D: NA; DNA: TGCAGTGCTGAGATGGGGGCTGGGGCCAACGTCCTGACTTTC; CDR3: CSAEMGAGANVLTF
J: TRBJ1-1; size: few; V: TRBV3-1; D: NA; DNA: TGTGCCAGCAGCCAATACTCGGAGAACACTGAAGCTTTCTTT; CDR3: CASSQYSENTEAFF
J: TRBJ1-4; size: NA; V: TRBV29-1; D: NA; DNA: TGCAGCGTTGAGATTACAGGGTCGGAAAAACTCTTTTTT; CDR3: CSVEITGSEKLFF
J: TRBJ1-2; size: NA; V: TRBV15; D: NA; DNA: TGTGCCAGCAATGAAACGGCAGGACCCTATGGCTACACCTTC; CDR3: CASNETAGPYGYTF
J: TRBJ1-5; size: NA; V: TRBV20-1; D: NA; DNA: TGCAGAGCTCGCGAGGCCCAGCCCCAGCATTTT; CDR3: CRAREAQPQHF
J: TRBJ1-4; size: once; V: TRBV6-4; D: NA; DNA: TGTGCCAGCAGTGGACTCACGGGGGGTCTAGGGGAAAAACTGTTTTTT; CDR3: CASSGLTGGLGEKLFF
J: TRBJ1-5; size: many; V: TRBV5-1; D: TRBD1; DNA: TGCGCCAGCAGCTTGGGAGGACAGGGGGGTCAGCCCCAGCATTTT; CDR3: CASSLGGQGGQPQHF